One sample yielded the 32 T cell receptor beta chains listed below, sequenced in a study of shared clonotypes between healthy human individuals. Sequencing used immunoSEQ multiplex PCR; TCRdb keeps in-frame clones, though not all of them. Of some 1,900,000 clones detected, over 85% appear once; the ten largest clones hold roughly 1%. Terminally differentiated effector memory CD45RA+ cells were excluded from the naive CD8 cells, which were CD45RO-negative and positively selected for CCR7. The source material was naive CD8+ T cells sorted from blood. Receptors originate from a man aged 18-30 years in good health.

This chain connects TRBV19 to TRBJ2-1; 8 bases align to TRBD2. CDR3 length: 16 amino acids. J lost 0 bases, V lost 5 bases, and 6 bases had no gene match. Germline CDR1 LNHDA, CDR2 SQIVND (reference sequence). The CDR3 is CASSFTSGGSYNEQFF. CDR3 sequence (DNA): TGTGCCAGTAGTTTCACTAGCGGAGGCTCCTACAATGAGCAGTTCTTC.

The chain has TRBV28 and TRBJ2-2, with 7 bases that match TRBD1. The CDR3 is 14 residues long. CDR1 and CDR2 from the germline V gene are MDHEN and SYDVKM. V trimming: 4 bases; J trimming: 7 bases; junction bases outside the gene matches: 6. CDR3 sequence: CASSSHGTDGELFF. The CDR3 region has the DNA TGTGCCAGCAGTTCACATGGGACAGACGGGGAGCTGTTTTTT. The full variable domain, with the rest looked up from reference TRBV28 and TRBJ2-2, is DVKVTQSSRYLVKRTGEKVFLECVQDMDHENMFWYRQDPGLGLRLIYFSYDVKMKEKGDIPEGYSVSREKKERFSLILESASTNQTSMYLCASSSHGTDGELFFGEGSRLTVL.

The chain links TRBV28 to TRBJ2-7; no reliable D call. The CDR3 sequence is 13 residues long. Trimming took 2 bases from V and 2 from J, leaving 7 bases between them. The germline gives CDR1 MDHEN, CDR2 SYDVKM. The CDR3 DNA follows: TGTGCCAGCAGTTTAAGGCCAGCCTACGAGCAGTACTTC. It yields the protein CASSLRPAYEQYF.

This chain uses TRBV7-9 with TRBJ2-1; D tentatively fits TRBD1 or TRBD2 (5 bases each). In germline, CDR1 is SEHNR, CDR2 FQNEAQ (reference sequence). The V gene lost 3 bases and the J gene lost 5 bases, with 14 bases spanning the gap. The CDR3 spans 15 residues. CDR3 loop: CASSLVRESNNEQFF. The DNA of the CDR3 is TGTGCCAGCAGCTTGGTCAGGGAGTCAAACAATGAGCAGTTCTTC. The whole variable domain, remainder taken from reference TRBV7-9 and TRBJ2-1, is DTGVSQNPRHKITKRGQNVTFRCDPISEHNRLYWYRQTLGQGPEFLTYFQNEAQLEKSRLLSDRFSAERPKGSFSTLEIQRTEQGDSAMYLCASSLVRESNNEQFFGPGTRLTVL.

CDR3 protein: CASSTFDRSLNTGELFF. CDR3 in DNA: TGTGCCAGCAGTACCTTCGACAGGAGCCTGAACACCGGGGAGCTGTTTTTT. This rearrangement joins TRBV27 to TRBJ2-2, with D tentatively TRBD1 (6 bases). Per germline, CDR1 MNHEY and CDR2 SMNVEV (reference sequence). The CDR3 has 17 residues. Trimming shortened V by 5 bases and J by 1 base, and 17 bases separated the two germline ends.

V usage is TRBV9 and J usage is TRBJ2-2; D possibly corresponds to TRBD2 (6 bases). Trimming cost V 7 bases and J 1 base, with 14 bases left between them. Germline-derived CDR1 and CDR2 are SGDLS and YYNGEE. The CDR3 is 15 amino acids. CDR3: CASQGGPMNTGELFF. For the CDR3, the DNA is TGTGCCAGCCAGGGAGGACCGATGAACACCGGGGAGCTGTTTTTT.

This clone was seen only once. Other DNA variants within this sample encode the same CDR3. The V and J genes are TRBV27 and TRBJ2-7, with D tentatively TRBD1 or TRBD2 (5 bases each). Trimming took 0 bases from V and 7 from J, leaving 7 bases between them. The CDR3 has 12 residues. Germline V gene lookup returns CDR1 MNHEY and CDR2 SMNVEV (reference sequence). This CDR3 is CASSLSGDEQYF. The CDR3 DNA reads TGTGCCAGCAGTTTATCGGGGGATGAGCAGTACTTC.

Regarding this clone: Other DNA sequences in this sample translate to the same CDR3. The rearrangement joins TRBV27 to TRBJ2-1; tentative D call: TRBD1 (5 bases). Trimming left V 1 base short and J 0 bases short, with 10 bases between. The V gene's germline CDR1 is MNHEY and CDR2 SMNVEV (reference sequence). This CDR3 spans 16 amino acids. CDR3 sequence: CASSLLGVRSYNEQFF. CDR3 in DNA: TGTGCCAGCAGTTTATTAGGGGTCCGCTCCTACAATGAGCAGTTCTTC.

The chain joins TRBV11-2 to TRBJ2-3, with D maybe TRBD2 (7 bases). The V end was cut by 5 bases, the J end by 4 bases, with 16 bases between. The germline CDR1 and CDR2 sequences are SGHAT and FQNNGV. The CDR3 has 15 residues. CDR3 nucleotides: TGTGCCAGCAGCCCCGTGGGGGGGGCCGCAGATACGCAGTATTTT. It encodes CASSPVGGAADTQYF.

The chain has TRBV5-6 and TRBJ1-2, with a possible D match to TRBD1 (5 bases). The CDR3 is 16 residues long. Per the germline V gene, CDR1 is SGHDT and CDR2 is YYEEEE. V lost 4 bases and J lost 5, with 21 bases in between. The CDR3 DNA is TGTGCCAGCAGCCCCCGTTGGGGCCAAGACCTATATGGCTACACCTTC. Encoded protein: CASSPRWGQDLYGYTF. The full variable domain, rest sourced from reference TRBV5-6 and TRBJ1-2, is DAGVTQSPTHLIKTRGQQVTLRCSPKSGHDTVSWYQQALGQGPQFIFQYYEEEERQRGNFPDRFSGHQFPNYSSELNVNALLLGDSALYLCASSPRWGQDLYGYTFGSGTRLTVV.

The chain couples TRBV7-9 to TRBJ2-2; no clear D gene. CDR3 length equals 18 residues. The V gene lost 5 bases and the J gene lost 0 bases, with 19 bases spanning the gap. Per the germline V gene, CDR1 is SEHNR and CDR2 is FQNEAQ (reference sequence). The DNA of the CDR3 is TGTGCCAGCAGCCCGCTGGTAGTGGAGTATTCGAACACCGGGGAGCTGTTTTTT. Amino acid sequence: CASSPLVVEYSNTGELFF.

In this sample, this clone turned up once. V and J are TRBV7-9 and TRBJ2-7; D ambiguous. The length of the CDR3 is 14 residues. Germline-derived CDR1 and CDR2 are SEHNR and FQNEAQ (reference sequence). Trimming took off 2 bases at V and 0 bases at J, with 8 bases between the two ends. CDR3 nucleotides: TGTGCCAGCAGCTTATCTCCACTCTCCTACGAGCAGTACTTC. Translation gives CASSLSPLSYEQYF.

The V gene is TRBV5-1, the J gene TRBJ1-1; D not resolved. Trimming took 3 bases from V and 4 from J, leaving 16 bases between them. Germline assignment: CDR1 SGHRS and CDR2 YFSETQ. The CDR3 runs to 15 residues. The CDR3 sequence: CASSSYWGEGTEAFF. The CDR3 DNA is TGCGCCAGCAGCTCTTACTGGGGAGAGGGCACTGAAGCTTTCTTT.

This chain joins TRBV11-2 and TRBJ2-5; D may be TRBD2 (5 bases). This CDR3 spans 15 amino acids. Germline assignment: CDR1 SGHAT and CDR2 FQNNGV. Trimming took 5 bases from V and 4 from J, leaving 17 bases between them. The CDR3 reads CASSPTPSSLETQYF. The CDR3 region has the DNA TGTGCCAGCAGCCCCACCCCCTCTAGCCTAGAGACCCAGTACTTC.

This rearrangement joins TRBV7-8 to TRBJ2-7; TRBD1 matches at 10 bases. The length of the CDR3 is 15 residues. In germline, CDR1 is SGHVS, CDR2 FQNEAQ. The V and J ends lost 1 base and 5 bases, in that order; junction bases with no gene match: 5. The CDR3 spells CASSLEGQGYHEQYF. The CDR3 region has the DNA TGTGCCAGCAGCTTAGAGGGACAGGGGTACCACGAGCAGTACTTC.

The chain has TRBV14 and TRBJ2-7; no definite D call. Trimming took off 0 bases at V and 0 bases at J, with 9 bases between the two ends. The length of the CDR3 is 15 residues. CDR1 and CDR2 (germline): SGHDN, FVKESK. CDR3 nucleotide sequence: TGTGCCAGCAGCCAAGAAGCGAGGACCTCCTACGAGCAGTACTTC. This codes for CASSQEARTSYEQYF.

The chain joins TRBV10-1 to TRBJ1-6; D is ambiguous. The CDR3 totals 12 residues. V gave up 2 bases and J gave up 10 bases, with 6 bases separating them. The germline gives CDR1 WNHNN, CDR2 SYGVQD (reference sequence). The CDR3, as DNA: TGCGCCAGCAGTGAGCCGGGCTCACCCCTCCACTTT. Encoded protein: CASSEPGSPLHF.

The V gene is TRBV9, the J gene TRBJ2-7; TRBD1 is a possible D gene (6 bases). Germline V gene sequence: CDR1 SGDLS, CDR2 YYNGEE. Trimming stripped 5 bases from V and 5 bases from J, with 23 bases between. The CDR3 has 16 amino acids. CDR3: CASSQSQGLLGDEQYF. CDR3 nucleotides: TGTGCCAGCAGTCAAAGTCAGGGGCTACTAGGCGACGAGCAGTACTTC.

The chain employs TRBV28 and TRBJ2-3; D gene ambiguous. CDR3 length: 14 residues. The germline V gene has CDR1 MDHEN and CDR2 SYDVKM. Trimming left V 8 bases short and J 2 bases short, with 14 bases between. The CDR3 loop is CASSYSSLTDTQYF. The CDR3 DNA sequence: TGTGCCAGCTCTTATTCAAGCCTCACAGATACGCAGTATTTT.

The chain couples TRBV4-1 to TRBJ1-2; TRBD1 is a possible D gene (5 bases). The germline V and J ends were trimmed by 4 bases and 3 bases, with 15 bases remaining between them. The CDR3 totals 15 residues. Germline V gives CDR1 MGHRA, CDR2 YSYEKL. The CDR3 sequence: CASSPVGQGHYGYTF. CDR3 in DNA: TGCGCCAGCAGCCCGGTGGGGCAGGGACACTATGGCTACACCTTC.

A word on this clone: Other DNA sequences of this sample code for an identical CDR3. The chain recombines TRBV19 with TRBJ2-7, with 7 bases fitting TRBD1. The germline CDR1 and CDR2 sequences are LNHDA and SQIVND (reference sequence). The CDR3 loop spans 14 amino acids. Unmatched junction bases numbered 8, after V lost 5 bases and J lost 4 bases. The DNA for the CDR3 is TGTGCCAGTAGTCCGACGACAGGGTCTTACGAGCAGTACTTC. Protein product: CASSPTTGSYEQYF.

The genes are TRBV14 and TRBJ2-5; TRBD1 is a possible D gene (5 bases). This CDR3 is built from 14 residues. The V gene lost 4 bases and the J gene lost 5 bases, with 14 bases spanning the gap. Germline CDR1 reads SGHDN; CDR2 reads FVKESK. In DNA form, the CDR3 reads TGTGCCAGCAGCCCACAGGTCTTCGGGGAGACCCAGTACTTC. This gives the protein CASSPQVFGETQYF.

This chain connects TRBV6-6 to TRBJ2-4; 7 nucleotides align to TRBD2. This CDR3 has 15 amino acids. The V gene end was trimmed by 1 base and the J gene end by 8 bases; junction bases not matched to a gene: 8. Germline V gives CDR1 MNHNY, CDR2 SVGAGI (reference sequence). CDR3 amino acids: CASSYFAGAVDIQYF. CDR3 nucleotides: TGTGCCAGCAGTTACTTCGCGGGAGCGGTGGACATTCAGTACTTC.

This clone has a handful of counts. The chain couples TRBV27 to TRBJ2-7; D gene uncertain. The germline V gene has CDR1 MNHEY and CDR2 SMNVEV (reference sequence). V was pared by 3 bases and J by 6 bases, with 9 bases between. The CDR3 has 12 residues. The CDR3 region is CASSFVGGEQYF. As DNA, the CDR3 is TGTGCCAGCAGTTTTGTGGGTGGCGAGCAGTACTTC.

V usage is TRBV27 and J usage is TRBJ2-5; possible D gene TRBD1, 6 bases. The CDR3 extends over 16 amino acids. Between the trimmed V and J ends, which lost 5 bases and 4 bases, there was a span of 20 bases. Germline V gives CDR1 MNHEY, CDR2 SMNVEV (reference sequence). The CDR3 DNA is TGTGCCAGCAGTCCTTTTCTGCCGGGACAAGGAGAGACCCAGTACTTC. Residues: CASSPFLPGQGETQYF.

The chain joins TRBV28 to TRBJ1-1, with unresolved D. V was trimmed by 3 bases and J by 1 base, leaving 6 bases between them. The CDR3 spans 13 residues. In germline, CDR1 is MDHEN, CDR2 SYDVKM. The CDR3 sequence: CASSFFPNTEAFF. In nucleotides, the CDR3 is TGTGCCAGCAGTTTCTTTCCGAACACTGAAGCTTTCTTT.

V is TRBV28 and J is TRBJ2-7; D perhaps matches TRBD1 (5 bases). CDR1 and CDR2 from the germline V gene are MDHEN and SYDVKM. The V gene lost 7 bases and the J gene lost 7 bases, with 20 bases spanning the gap. The CDR3 totals 14 residues. The CDR3, as DNA: TGTGCCAGCACCCAACGAGGCCCAGGGTGGGAGCAGTACTTC. Translating it yields CASTQRGPGWEQYF.

The chain employs TRBV29-1 and TRBJ2-3, with D perhaps TRBD2 (5 bases). V was shortened by 5 bases and J by 3 bases, with 15 bases between the two germline ends. Germline V CDR1 and CDR2: SQVTM, ANQGSEA. The CDR3 extends over 14 amino acids. In DNA, the CDR3 is TGCAGCGTTTCAATACCGGGGTGGACAGATACGCAGTATTTT. Protein sequence: CSVSIPGWTDTQYF.

This chain uses TRBV15 with TRBJ1-1; D is perhaps TRBD1 (5 bases). The CDR3 spans 17 residues. The V and J ends lost 0 bases and 0 bases respectively, with 14 bases between them. Germline V gene sequence: CDR1 LNHNV, CDR2 YYDKDF (reference sequence). The CDR3, as DNA: TGTGCCACCAGCAGAGACGGGCAGGGCCCTTTGAACACTGAAGCTTTCTTT. It encodes CATSRDGQGPLNTEAFF.

This clone was detected only once. The rearrangement links TRBV4-1 to TRBJ2-3; 7 bases fit TRBD2. With 0 bases clipped from V and 1 base from J, the junction kept 7 bases outside the gene matches. Looked up from germline, CDR1 is MGHRA and CDR2 is YSYEKL. CDR3 length equals 17 residues. CDR3: CASSQDGAGVGTDTQYF. As DNA, the CDR3 is TGCGCCAGCAGCCAAGATGGTGCGGGAGTGGGCACAGATACGCAGTATTTT.

The V gene is TRBV7-6, the J gene TRBJ2-5; 9 bases fit TRBD2. V shed 5 bases and J 5 bases; nucleotides not matched to a gene: 9. The CDR3 totals 15 residues. Germline loops: CDR1 SGHVS, CDR2 FNYEAQ. CDR3 DNA sequence: TGTGCCAGCAGCCCGGGACTAGCCGGTGGGGAGACCCAGTACTTC. This codes for CASSPGLAGGETQYF.

This chain uses TRBV25-1 with TRBJ2-2; weak D call: TRBD2 (6 bases). Germline CDR1 reads MGHDK; CDR2 reads SYGVNS. The CDR3 covers 16 residues. V lost 4 bases and J 0 bases, leaving 12 bases between the germline ends. CDR3 amino acids: CASSGVEGANTGELFF. CDR3 coding DNA: TGTGCCAGCAGTGGTGTGGAGGGCGCGAACACCGGGGAGCTGTTTTTT. Combining the CDR3 with reference TRBV25-1 and TRBJ2-2 gives the whole variable domain EADIYQTPRYLVIGTGKKITLECSQTMGHDKMYWYQQDPGMELHLIHYSYGVNSTEKGDLSSESTVSRIRTEHFPLTLESARPSHTSQYLCASSGVEGANTGELFFGEGSRLTVL.